Below, 19 T cell receptor beta chains from the same sample are listed, as sequenced in a study of shared clonotypes between healthy human individuals (dated by TCRdb to about 2020). The library was generated by the immunoSEQ multiplex PCR assay. In its TCRdb copy, this immuneACCESS table keeps in-frame sequences only and misses some clones. Where compared with another copy, unresolved V genes explain less than half of these, and the others have no known cause. Within this sample are about 1 million clones, with 75% of them counted one time only. The top ten clones comprise approximately 1.5% of the sample. Sequencing input: memory CD4+ T cells sorted from blood. The cell subset or site label on this specimen signifies: CD45RA-negative fraction. Receptors were obtained from a man younger than 35 in good health.

Turning to this clone: This CDR3 is also generated by other DNA sequences in the sample. This chain links TRBV5-1 with TRBJ2-7; D may be TRBD1 (5 bases). CDR3 size: 13 residues. The V end was cut by 0 bases, the J end by 3 bases, with 7 bases between. Germline V gene sequence: CDR1 SGHRS, CDR2 YFSETQ. CDR3 loop: CASSLDRNYEQYF. In DNA, the CDR3 is TGCGCCAGCAGCTTGGACAGGAACTACGAGCAGTACTTC.

The chain couples TRBV2 to TRBJ2-3, with 7 bases lining up with TRBD1. CDR3 length: 14 residues. CDR1 and CDR2 (germline): SNHLY, FYNNEI. V dropped 5 bases and J dropped 0; count of bases not matched to a gene: 2. CDR3 DNA sequence: TGTGCCAGCAGTCGACAGGGTAGCACAGATACGCAGTATTTT. This sequence encodes CASSRQGSTDTQYF.

This clone showed up just once. The gene calls are TRBV6-1 and TRBJ2-1; 12 bases agree with TRBD2. The V gene's germline CDR1 is MNHNS and CDR2 SASEGT. CDR3 length equals 15 residues. Losses at the gene ends were 5 bases for V and 8 bases for J; bases not matched to a gene: 7. The CDR3 bases are TGTGCCAGCAGTCGACTAGCGGGGGTCGCAGATGAGCAGTTCTTC. It specifies CASSRLAGVADEQFF.

This chain links TRBV6-5 with TRBJ1-3, with D hard to call. The CDR3 is made up of 15 amino acids. V was clipped by 0 bases and J by 1 base, with 7 bases between them. The germline V gene has CDR1 MNHEY and CDR2 SVGAGI. CDR3 loop: CASSYSAGSGNTIYF. The DNA for the CDR3 is TGTGCCAGCAGTTACTCGGCCGGGTCTGGAAACACCATATATTTT.

The V call is TRBV6-5, the J call TRBJ2-1; D call uncertain. Trimming pared 0 bases from V and 10 bases from J, leaving 10 bases between. Germline CDR1 MNHEY, CDR2 SVGAGI. The CDR3 sequence is 13 residues long. CDR3 sequence (DNA): TGTGCCAGCAGTTACTCGATTCTGGGAGAGCAGTTCTTC. It specifies CASSYSILGEQFF.

In the case of this clone: The sample carries other DNA sequences with the same CDR3. The V gene is TRBV6-1, the J gene TRBJ1-2; TRBD1 matches at 7 bases. There are 13 residues in the CDR3. Germline loops: CDR1 MNHNS, CDR2 SASEGT. J lost 4 bases, V lost 3 bases, and 2 bases had no gene match. The DNA for the CDR3 is TGTGCCAGCAGTGAGGGACAGATCTATGGCTACACCTTC. Amino acid sequence: CASSEGQIYGYTF.

V is TRBV5-4 and J is TRBJ1-3, with D maybe TRBD1 (6 bases). CDR3 length: 14 amino acids. Germline V gene lookup returns CDR1 SGHNT and CDR2 YYREEE (reference sequence). The germline V and J ends were trimmed by 7 bases and 4 bases, with 15 bases remaining between them. The CDR3 protein is CASQQGGNGNTIYF. The CDR3 region has the DNA TGTGCCAGCCAACAGGGAGGGAACGGAAACACCATATATTTT.

The chain has TRBV15 and TRBJ2-5, with TRBD2 as a possible D gene (7 bases). With 4 bases removed from V and 4 bases from J, the gap between germline ends came to 19 bases. There are 16 residues in the CDR3. Germline values: CDR1 LNHNV, CDR2 YYDKDF (reference sequence). The chain's CDR3 is CATSTAGGHSGETQYF. The CDR3 region has the DNA TGTGCCACCAGCACCGCCGGGGGGCATTCCGGAGAGACCCAGTACTTC. The full variable domain, its missing parts supplied by reference TRBV15 and TRBJ2-5, is DAMVIQNPRYQVTQFGKPVTLSCSQTLNHNVMYWYQQKSSQAPKLLFHYYDKDFNNEADTPDNFQSRRPNTSFCFLDIRSPGLGDTAMYLCATSTAGGHSGETQYFGPGTRLLVL.

J is TRBJ2-5 and V is TRBV5-8, with D perhaps matching TRBD1 (5 bases). Germline lookup yields CDR1 SGHTS and CDR2 YDEGEE. This CDR3 has 16 residues. V was shortened by 4 bases and J by 1 base, with 17 bases between the two germline ends. CDR3 amino acids: CASSPGRGTSQETQYF. CDR3 coding DNA: TGTGCCAGCAGCCCCGGTAGGGGAACGTCCCAAGAGACCCAGTACTTC.

The chain links TRBV5-4 to TRBJ2-3; 9 bases align to TRBD2. The CDR3 length is 15 residues. After removal of 5 bases from V and 4 bases from J, the junction contained 8 bases not matched to a gene. Germline V gene data show CDR1 as SGHNT and CDR2 as YYREEE (reference sequence). The DNA of the CDR3 is TGTGCCAGCAGACCTCCGGGACTAGCCGCAGATACGCAGTATTTT. This codes for CASRPPGLAADTQYF.

This clone has a single count. Other DNA sequences in this specimen translate into the identical CDR3. J is TRBJ2-1 and V is TRBV7-6, with TRBD2 matching over 11 bases. This CDR3 region has 17 residues. In germline, CDR1 is SGHVS, CDR2 FNYEAQ. V lost 0 bases and J lost 1; bases outside the gene matches: 2. The CDR3 DNA reads as TGTGCCAGCAGCTTAGCCGTAGCGGGGGGGTCCTACAATGAGCAGTTCTTC. It codes for CASSLAVAGGSYNEQFF.

This clone occurred once. The genes are TRBV5-6 and TRBJ2-1; 13 bases are shared with TRBD2. The CDR3 runs to 15 residues. Germline V gives CDR1 SGHDT, CDR2 YYEEEE. The trim removed 2 bases at V and 5 bases at J, leaving 1 base unmatched. Here the CDR3 reads CASSLLAGGNNEQFF. The CDR3 coding sequence is TGTGCCAGCAGCTTACTAGCGGGGGGGAACAATGAGCAGTTCTTC.

The V and J genes are TRBV7-2 and TRBJ1-1; D is unclear. The CDR3 runs to 11 residues. The germline V and J ends were trimmed by 5 bases and 5 bases, with 6 bases remaining between them. Germline V gene data show CDR1 as SGHTA and CDR2 as FQGNSA. The DNA of the CDR3 is TGTGCCAGCAGCGCCAGAACTGAAGCTTTCTTT. It encodes CASSARTEAFF.

This chain uses TRBV13 with TRBJ2-3; TRBD2 aligns across 11 bases. Germline assignment: CDR1 PRHDT and CDR2 FYEKMQ (reference sequence). CDR3 length equals 17 residues. Trimming took 4 bases from V and 2 from J; bases not matched to a gene: 8. The CDR3 here is CASSSFRLAGNTDTQYF. The DNA of the CDR3 is TGTGCCAGCAGCTCCTTCAGACTAGCGGGAAACACAGATACGCAGTATTTT.

This clone was seen just once. The chain carries TRBV30 and TRBJ1-2, with D perhaps TRBD1 (6 bases). Germline lookup yields CDR1 GTSNPN and CDR2 SVGIG (reference sequence). The V gene lost 2 bases and the J gene lost 5 bases, with 21 bases spanning the gap. CDR3 length: 16 residues. Written as DNA, the CDR3 is TGTGCCTGGAGTAAAACAGGGAGAGGTTCCGAATATGGCTACACCTTC. Encoded protein: CAWSKTGRGSEYGYTF.

This clone was counted a single time. The chain carries TRBV4-2 and TRBJ2-7, with 9 bases lining up with TRBD2. After removal of 0 bases from V and 4 bases from J, the junction contained 4 bases not matched to a gene. The CDR3 consists of 15 residues. The germline V gene encodes CDR1 LGHNA and CDR2 YNFKEQ. CDR3 sequence (DNA): TGTGCCAGCAGCCAAGAGCTAGCGGGGAAATACGAGCAGTACTTC. Translated, it gives CASSQELAGKYEQYF.

This clone was counted at least ten times. The V and J genes are TRBV15 and TRBJ1-6; TRBD1 matches at 7 bases. Unmatched junction bases numbered 15, after V lost 0 bases and J lost 7 bases. The CDR3 sequence is 19 residues long. CDR1 is LNHNV, CDR2 YYDKDF, per germline (reference sequence). The CDR3 sequence: CATSRDRGGSATLNSPLHF. The CDR3 DNA reads TGTGCCACCAGCAGAGATCGAGGGGGCAGCGCAACCTTAAATTCACCCCTCCACTTT. Variable domain in full (rest from reference TRBV15 and TRBJ1-6): DAMVIQNPRYQVTQFGKPVTLSCSQTLNHNVMYWYQQKSSQAPKLLFHYYDKDFNNEADTPDNFQSRRPNTSFCFLDIRSPGLGDTAMYLCATSRDRGGSATLNSPLHFGNGTRLTVT.

The chain employs TRBV18 and TRBJ1-1; no reliable D call. V lost 3 bases to trimming and J lost 3 bases, with 11 bases between them. Germline V lookup: CDR1 KGHSH, CDR2 LQKENI. This CDR3 contains 14 residues. CDR3 loop: CASSPPAVYTEAFF. CDR3 in DNA: TGTGCCAGCTCACCTCCGGCAGTCTACACTGAAGCTTTCTTT.

In regard to this clone: The identical CDR3 is also encoded by other nucleotide sequences in the sample. V usage is TRBV5-1 and J usage is TRBJ1-4, with 8 bases aligning to TRBD1. V shed 1 base, J shed 5 bases, and the junction held 4 bases outside the gene matches. The germline V gene encodes CDR1 SGHRS and CDR2 YFSETQ. This CDR3 region has 15 residues. The CDR3 DNA sequence: TGCGCCAGCAGCTTGTCCGGACAGGGCAATGAAAAACTGTTTTTT. This sequence encodes CASSLSGQGNEKLFF.